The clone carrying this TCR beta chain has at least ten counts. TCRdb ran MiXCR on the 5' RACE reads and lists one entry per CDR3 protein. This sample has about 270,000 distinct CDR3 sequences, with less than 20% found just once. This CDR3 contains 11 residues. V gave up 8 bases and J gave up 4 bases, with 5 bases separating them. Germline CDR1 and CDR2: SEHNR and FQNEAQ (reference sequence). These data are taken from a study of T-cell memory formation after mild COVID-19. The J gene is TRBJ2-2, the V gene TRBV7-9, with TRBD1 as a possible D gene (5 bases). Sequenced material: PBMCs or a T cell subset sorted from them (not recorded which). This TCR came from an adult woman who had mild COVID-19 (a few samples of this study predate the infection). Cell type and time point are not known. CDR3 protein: CASGATGELFF. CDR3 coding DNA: TGTGCCAGCGGGGCCACCGGGGAGCTGTTTTTT.